A single sample is the source of the 3 T cell receptor beta chains below, sequenced in a study of Tregs in tolerant kidney transplant recipients. Here immunoSEQ multiplex PCR was the method, and the copy in TCRdb shows in-frame clones only, minus some. The sample shows 110,000 or so clones, 90% of them seen only once. Sequencing used CD4+ T cells from blood, obtained before the transplant. The receptors stem from a human donor who received a combined kidney and bone marrow transplant.

This chain links TRBV7-2 with TRBJ2-2; 8 positions agree with TRBD2. Germline CDR1 reads SGHTA; CDR2 reads FQGNSA. The V gene end was trimmed by 4 bases and the J gene end by 6 bases; junction bases not matched to a gene: 7. The CDR3 contains 15 residues. The CDR3 coding sequence is TGTGCCAGCAGCTCCGGACTAGCATCGTCCGGGGAGCTGTTTTTT. It yields the protein CASSSGLASSGELFF.

This clone is a singleton in its sample. V gene TRBV5-1 combines with J gene TRBJ2-3, with 11 bases fitting TRBD2. V lost 1 base to trimming and J lost 4 bases; unmatched junction nucleotides: 8. Looked up from germline, CDR1 is SGHRS and CDR2 is YFSETQ. The CDR3 runs 17 residues. Written as DNA, the CDR3 is TGCGCCAGCAGCTTGCTAACTAGCGGGGGTAGGGCAGATACGCAGTATTTT. This gives the protein CASSLLTSGGRADTQYF. The variable domain in full, with the rest retrieved from reference TRBV5-1 and TRBJ2-3, is KAGVTQTPRYLIKTRGQQVTLSCSPISGHRSVSWYQQTPGQGLQFLFEYFSETQRNKGNFPGRFSGRQFSNSRSEMNVSTLELGDSALYLCASSLLTSGGRADTQYFGPGTRLTVL.

As concerns this clone: Different DNA sequences within this sample yield the same CDR3. J is TRBJ1-2 and V is TRBV6-1; D ambiguous. The germline CDR1 and CDR2 sequences are MNHNS and SASEGT. Trimming took 2 bases from V and 6 from J, leaving 4 bases between them. The CDR3 runs to 11 residues. The CDR3 region is CASSERDGYTF. DNA for the CDR3: TGTGCCAGCAGTGAACGGGATGGCTACACCTTC.